This entry lists 25 T cell receptor beta chains sequenced from one sample in a study of spatial heterogeneity in lung cancer. TCRdb recomputed calls from the 5' RACE reads with MiXCR, one row per CDR3 protein. The repertoire holds 39,000 or so distinct CDR3 sequences, 7.5% seen once, with 25% to 35% in the top ten. Regarding time point: sample taken at primary tumor resection. Material: PBMCs, obtained at surgery. The receptor set was obtained from a male donor with early-stage non-small cell lung cancer.

V usage is TRBV7-9 and J usage is TRBJ1-3; D is uncertain. The CDR3 is 16 amino acids. V was clipped by 5 bases and J by 5 bases, with 19 bases between them. The germline gives CDR1 SEHNR, CDR2 FQNEAQ (reference sequence). Here the CDR3 reads CASSDVNGRRRNTIYF. In nucleotides, the CDR3 is TGTGCCAGCAGCGATGTAAACGGGAGAAGGAGAAACACCATATATTTT.

This clonotype was found many times. The chain joins TRBV2 to TRBJ2-1, with D possibly TRBD1 on 6 matching bases. This CDR3 is 15 amino acids long. V was pared by 4 bases and J by 0 bases, with 10 bases between. From germline, CDR1 is SNHLY and CDR2 FYNNEI. CDR3 sequence (DNA): TGTGCCAGCAGTGTGGACAGAAGCTCCTACAATGAGCAGTTCTTC. Residues: CASSVDRSSYNEQFF.

This rearrangement joins TRBV19 to TRBJ1-5; D not resolved. This CDR3 contains 15 residues. The ends were cut back, 3 bases at V and 0 bases at J, with 9 bases in the middle. Germline lookup yields CDR1 LNHDA and CDR2 SQIVND (reference sequence). CDR3 nucleotide sequence: TGTGCCAGTAGTATGGCCTCCAGTAGCAATCAGCCCCAGCATTTT. It is translated as CASSMASSSNQPQHF.

In its sample, this clonotype was seen many times. The gene calls are TRBV7-2 and TRBJ2-3; D unresolved. Germline V CDR1 and CDR2: SGHTA, FQGNSA. V was trimmed by 2 bases and J by 5 bases, leaving 5 bases between them. CDR3 length: 12 residues. In nucleotides, the CDR3 is TGTGCCAGCAGCTTATCCAGAGATACGCAGTATTTT. Translated: CASSLSRDTQYF.

This clonotype was detected many times. The V gene is TRBV4-3, the J gene TRBJ1-2; tentative D call: TRBD1 (6 bases). V gave up 4 bases and J gave up 4 bases, with 13 bases separating them. Germline-derived CDR1 and CDR2 are LGHNA and YSLEER. The CDR3 length is 14 residues. CDR3 in amino acids: CASSRTGHSYGYTF. CDR3 DNA: TGCGCCAGCAGCCGGACGGGACACAGCTATGGCTACACCTTC.

In its sample, this clonotype was seen many times. The chain combines TRBV3-1 with TRBJ2-5, with 9 positions matching TRBD2. The CDR3 loop spans 15 amino acids. J lost 2 bases, V lost 3 bases, and 4 bases had no gene match. Per the germline V gene, CDR1 is LGHDT and CDR2 is YNNKEL (reference sequence). The CDR3 region is CASSQMTSGQETQYF. The CDR3 coding sequence is TGTGCCAGCAGCCAGATGACTAGCGGACAAGAGACCCAGTACTTC.

This clonotype was seen repeatedly, ten times or more. The genes are TRBV6-2 or TRBV6-3 and TRBJ2-2, with TRBD2 matching 11 bases. With 6 bases clipped from V and 6 bases from J, the junction kept 6 bases outside the gene matches. CDR3 length equals 15 residues. The germline V gene has CDR1 MNHEY and CDR2 SVGEGT. The CDR3 protein is CASSFTSGRSGELFF. The CDR3 DNA sequence: TGTGCCAGCAGCTTTACTAGCGGGAGATCCGGGGAGCTGTTTTTT.

This sequence joins TRBV19 and TRBJ1-1; D perhaps matches TRBD1 (6 bases). CDR1 and CDR2 from the germline V gene are LNHDA and SQIVND (reference sequence). The length of the CDR3 is 15 residues. V lost 6 bases to trimming and J lost 4 bases, with 18 bases between them. CDR3 in amino acids: CASRSEGGRSTEAFF. CDR3 nucleotide sequence: TGTGCCAGTAGATCCGAGGGGGGGCGCAGCACTGAAGCTTTCTTT.

This clonotype was seen ten or more times. The chain is built from TRBV6-4 and TRBJ1-5, with D perhaps TRBD1 (5 bases). This CDR3 region has 16 residues. Trimming stripped 0 bases from V and 4 bases from J, with 13 bases between. Germline V gives CDR1 MRHNA, CDR2 SNTAGT. CDR3 sequence: CASSDSTGRVNQPQHF. CDR3 sequence (DNA): TGTGCCAGCAGTGACTCGACCGGCAGGGTGAATCAGCCCCAGCATTTT.

This clonotype was seen once. The junction departs from the called germline gene at one end, perhaps through a read error. The V gene is TRBV11-3, the J gene TRBJ1-2, with D unclear. This CDR3 is built from 15 residues. Germline values: CDR1 SGHNT, CDR2 YENEEA. CDR3 DNA: TGTGCCAGCAGCCCCAGCCTGACCTCCGCGGGAGGCTACCCCTTC. Translation: CASSPSLTSAGGYPF.

The chain joins TRBV9 to TRBJ2-4; D gene unclear. Germline loops: CDR1 SGDLS, CDR2 YYNGEE. The V gene lost 0 bases and the J gene lost 5 bases, with 3 bases spanning the gap. CDR3 length: 12 amino acids. The CDR3 is CASSVEENIQYF. The CDR3 region has the DNA TGTGCCAGCAGCGTAGAAGAAAACATTCAGTACTTC.

By share, this clonotype ranks as medium-sized (0.01 to 0.1%). This rearrangement joins TRBV7-9 to TRBJ1-6; maybe TRBD1 (6 bases). V lost 7 bases, J lost 7 bases, and 14 bases lay in between. The CDR3 is made up of 14 amino acids. Germline V gene sequence: CDR1 SEHNR, CDR2 FQNEAQ (reference sequence). The CDR3 is CASKVGTQNSPLHF. The CDR3 DNA reads as TGTGCCAGCAAAGTTGGGACACAGAATTCACCCCTCCACTTT.

Ten or more counts support this clonotype. The V call is TRBV6-5, the J call TRBJ1-2, with a possible D match to TRBD1 (5 bases). Germline values: CDR1 MNHEY, CDR2 SVGAGI. Deletions cut 4 bases from V and 14 bases from J, with 14 bases between. The CDR3 is 11 residues long. The CDR3 DNA is TGTGCCAGCAGTTGGGCAGGGAATCATACCTTC. It is translated as CASSWAGNHTF.

The V call is TRBV24-1, the J call TRBJ1-2; tentative D call: TRBD1 (6 bases). The CDR3 runs to 12 residues. Germline V gives CDR1 KGHDR, CDR2 SFDVKD. The germline V and J ends were trimmed by 10 bases and 2 bases, with 10 bases remaining between them. CDR3 bases: TGTGCCACGTCGGACAGAAACTATGGCTACACCTTC. This encodes CATSDRNYGYTF.

This clonotype was detected many times. The chain recombines TRBV4-2 with TRBJ1-6; TRBD1 might be the D (6 bases). The CDR3 sequence is 14 residues long. Trimming left V 4 bases short and J 10 bases short, with 14 bases between. Germline V gene data show CDR1 as LGHNA and CDR2 as YNFKEQ. The CDR3 here is CASSPDSLGSPLHF. Written as DNA, the CDR3 is TGTGCCAGCAGCCCGGACAGCCTGGGGTCACCCCTCCACTTT.

The gene calls are TRBV6-2 or TRBV6-3 and TRBJ1-2; D is possibly TRBD1 (6 bases). The germline gives CDR1 MNHEY, CDR2 SVGEGT. CDR3 length equals 20 residues. The V end was cut by 2 bases, the J end by 0 bases, with 25 bases between. CDR3 DNA: TGTGCCAGCAGTTACCCTAGCCGGGGGCAGCGACTACCAGCTAACTATGGCTACACCTTC. Translating it yields CASSYPSRGQRLPANYGYTF.

There are many counts of this clonotype. V is TRBV6-2 or TRBV6-3 and J is TRBJ2-1, with a possible D match to TRBD1 (6 bases). Deletions cut 3 bases from V and 4 bases from J, with 13 bases between. The CDR3 runs 15 residues. From germline, CDR1 is MNHEY and CDR2 SVGEGT. CDR3 in amino acids: CASSYRAGVYNEQFF. CDR3 in DNA: TGTGCCAGCAGTTATAGGGCAGGGGTTTACAATGAGCAGTTCTTC.

The V and J genes are TRBV29-1 and TRBJ2-7; 7 bases map to TRBD1. Trimming cost V 1 base and J 3 bases; bases outside gene matches: 9. Germline values: CDR1 SQVTM, CDR2 ANQGSEA. This CDR3 has 15 residues. The CDR3 protein is CSVEGVTGPNYEQYF. The CDR3, as DNA: TGCAGCGTTGAAGGGGTGACAGGGCCCAACTACGAGCAGTACTTC.

Many counts were recorded for this clonotype. V is TRBV6-1 and J is TRBJ2-1; a weak D match, TRBD2 (5 bases). CDR1 MNHNS and CDR2 SASEGT come from the germline V gene. The CDR3 is 13 residues long. V was cut by 8 bases and J by 3 bases, with 11 bases left in between. This CDR3 is CASCRTSYNEQFF. CDR3 DNA sequence: TGTGCCAGCTGCCGTACTAGCTACAATGAGCAGTTCTTC.

The sample holds a few counts of this clonotype. The chain employs TRBV7-3 and TRBJ2-5; D might be TRBD2 (6 bases). Trimming removed 2 bases at V and 0 bases at J, with 10 bases between. The germline V gene has CDR1 SGHTA and CDR2 FQGTGA. CDR3 size: 15 residues. CDR3 residues: CASSLGGLDQETQYF. The CDR3 coding sequence is TGTGCCAGCAGCTTAGGGGGGTTGGACCAAGAGACCCAGTACTTC. Supplemented by reference TRBV7-3 and TRBJ2-5, the full variable domain reads GAGVSQTPSNKVTEKGKYVELRCDPISGHTALYWYRQSLGQGPEFLIYFQGTGAADDSGLPNDRFFAVRPEGSVSTLKIQRTERGDSAVYLCASSLGGLDQETQYFGPGTRLLVL.

This clonotype was seen at least ten times. V is TRBV7-2 and J is TRBJ2-3; no firm D call. The germline CDR1 and CDR2 sequences are SGHTA and FQGNSA. This CDR3 region has 14 residues. V lost 1 base, J lost 1 base, and 6 bases lay in between. In DNA, the CDR3 is TGTGCCAGCAGCTTAGAGCCAGGCACAGATACGCAGTATTTT. Translation gives CASSLEPGTDTQYF.

This clonotype showed up many times. V is TRBV20-1 and J is TRBJ2-3, with TRBD1 identical over 8 bases. The germline gives CDR1 DFQATT, CDR2 SNEGSKA (reference sequence). The CDR3 is made up of 16 amino acids. V lost 1 base to trimming and J lost 3 bases; unmatched junction nucleotides: 9. The CDR3 loop reads CSARALRGRLTDTQYF. Written as DNA, the CDR3 is TGCAGTGCTAGAGCACTCAGGGGGCGGTTAACAGATACGCAGTATTTT.

This clonotype was seen ten or more times. This rearrangement joins TRBV12-3 or TRBV12-4 to TRBJ1-5; 9 nucleotides match TRBD1. The V gene end was trimmed by 3 bases and the J gene end by 7 bases; junction bases not matched to a gene: 4. The CDR3 length is 14 residues. For the CDR3, the DNA is TGTGCCAGCAGTTTGGGACAGGGACGACAGCCCCAGCATTTT. Its translation is CASSLGQGRQPQHF.

This chain connects TRBV20-1 to TRBJ1-4, with unresolved D. CDR1 DFQATT and CDR2 SNEGSKA come from the germline V gene (reference sequence). CDR3 length equals 13 residues. Between the trimmed V and J ends, which lost 0 bases and 8 bases, there was a span of 10 bases. The DNA for the CDR3 is TGCAGTGCTAGAGAAGGCGCTATCGAAAAACTGTTTTTT. Translation: CSAREGAIEKLFF.

This chain uses TRBV19 with TRBJ2-5; TRBD1 might be the D (5 bases). Germline V gene sequence: CDR1 LNHDA, CDR2 SQIVND (reference sequence). This CDR3 comprises 15 residues. Deletions cut 1 base from V and 5 bases from J, with 14 bases between. The CDR3 DNA follows: TGTGCCAGTAGTATAGCTATCCAGGGTGATGAGACCCAGTACTTC. Translated, it gives CASSIAIQGDETQYF. The full variable domain, rest sourced from reference TRBV19 and TRBJ2-5, is DGGITQSPKYLFRKEGQNVTLSCEQNLNHDAMYWYRQDPGQGLRLIYYSQIVNDFQKGDIAEGYSVSREKKESFPLTVTSAQKNPTAFYLCASSIAIQGDETQYFGPGTRLLVL.